The 15 T cell receptor beta chains below were found in one sample sequenced in a study of blood T cells in healthy people across ages. With a J-beta primer mix and a sample-barcoded 5' primer, a second PCR ran roughly 6 to 12 cycles. TCRdb independently ran MiXCR on the 5' RACE reads; one entry per CDR3 protein. The table lists some 900,000 distinct CDR3 sequences, 29% of them singletons. The source material was blood. All receptors derive from a woman aged 80 or over in good health.

This clonotype was seen ten or more times. V and J are TRBV12-3 or TRBV12-4 and TRBJ1-1; maybe TRBD1 (5 bases). The CDR3 has 14 amino acids. Trimming stripped 6 bases from V and 0 bases from J, with 11 bases between. CDR3 nucleotide sequence: TGTGCCAGCAGGACGGGGGGGATGAACACTGAAGCTTTCTTT. Encoded protein: CASRTGGMNTEAFF.

The V gene is TRBV6-1, the J gene TRBJ2-7; TRBD2 agrees at 8 bases. Per germline, CDR1 MNHNS and CDR2 SASEGT. This CDR3 contains 15 residues. The V segment lost 4 bases and the J segment 2 bases; nucleotides outside the gene matches: 7. CDR3 region: CASSAPMTSAYEQYF. The CDR3 region has the DNA TGTGCCAGCAGTGCTCCAATGACTAGCGCCTACGAGCAGTACTTC.

The table lists this clonotype with many counts. The rearrangement uses TRBV12-3 or TRBV12-4 and TRBJ2-1; a weak D match, TRBD2 (5 bases). The V and J ends lost 6 bases and 0 bases respectively, with 15 bases between them. The CDR3 runs 16 residues. The CDR3 DNA is TGTGCCAGCAGCCCTCCACAGCGGAGCTCCTACAATGAGCAGTTCTTC. Its translation is CASSPPQRSSYNEQFF.

This clonotype was recorded many times. This chain connects TRBV3-1 to TRBJ2-1; possible D gene TRBD2, 6 bases. The germline V gene encodes CDR1 LGHDT and CDR2 YNNKEL (reference sequence). Trimming took 0 bases from V and 10 from J, leaving 7 bases between them. The CDR3 consists of 12 residues. CDR3 sequence reads: CASSQDRGEQFF. The CDR3 bases are TGTGCCAGCAGCCAAGATCGGGGGGAGCAGTTCTTC.

This clonotype was seen many times. The chain employs TRBV12-3 or TRBV12-4 and TRBJ2-5, with a weak D call TRBD1 (5 bases). This CDR3 is 14 amino acids long. Trimming left V 6 bases short and J 5 bases short, with 16 bases between. The CDR3 here is CASRNTGPGETQYF. The CDR3 DNA follows: TGTGCCAGCAGGAACACAGGCCCCGGGGAGACCCAGTACTTC.

Of note for this clonotype: A much larger clone lies one base from this, so it may be a read error. V is TRBV18 and J is TRBJ2-1; 7 nucleotides line up with TRBD1. The V and J ends lost 3 bases and 9 bases, in that order; junction bases with no gene match: 17. This CDR3 is 17 amino acids long. Germline V gene data show CDR1 as KGHSH and CDR2 as LQKENI. CDR3 nucleotide sequence: TGTGCCAGCTCACCTCAAAGTACCCAGGACAGGACCTTTGAGCAGTTCTTC. Protein sequence: CASSPQSTQDRTFEQFF.

This chain links TRBV6-5 with TRBJ2-2; TRBD2 aligns across 9 bases. The CDR3 contains 16 residues. J gave up 13 bases and V 6 bases, and 18 bases lay outside the gene matches. In germline, CDR1 is MNHEY, CDR2 SVGAGI. The CDR3 coding sequence is TGTGCCAGCAGCCAAATCGCGCTAGCGGGGACCCGTAGGCTGTTTTTT. Amino acids: CASSQIALAGTRRLFF.

Regarding this clonotype: Mismatch with germline at one junction end may stem from a read error. The chain uses TRBV2 and TRBJ2-1, with D unclear. The CDR3 sequence is 15 residues long. The germline CDR1 and CDR2 sequences are SNHLY and FYNNEI. DNA of the CDR3: TGTGCCAGCAGTGAGGACGGTAGCTCCTACAATGGGCAGTTCTTC. Translated, it gives CASSEDGSSYNGQFF.

Many counts were recorded for this clonotype. The chain combines TRBV12-3 or TRBV12-4 with TRBJ2-1; D is perhaps TRBD2 (5 bases). This CDR3 is built from 14 residues. V dropped 2 bases and J dropped 6 bases, with 11 bases sitting between them. Here the CDR3 reads CASSLNLALNEQFF. The CDR3 DNA reads as TGTGCCAGCAGTTTAAACCTAGCTCTCAATGAGCAGTTCTTC.

By its share, this clonotype is large. The rearrangement uses TRBV27 and TRBJ2-1; D remains unclear. The germline CDR1 and CDR2 sequences are MNHEY and SMNVEV (reference sequence). The V end lost 3 bases, the J end lost 7 bases, and 7 bases lay between the germline ends. This CDR3 is 12 amino acids long. The CDR3 protein is CASSLKRNEQFF. The DNA for the CDR3 is TGTGCCAGCAGTTTGAAAAGGAATGAGCAGTTCTTC.

The chain links TRBV5-1 to TRBJ2-3; 7 bases are a match to TRBD1. The J segment lost 0 bases and the V segment lost 4 bases, leaving 5 bases of the junction unmatched. In germline, CDR1 is SGHRS, CDR2 YFSETQ. The CDR3 loop spans 15 amino acids. CDR3 in amino acids: CASSQRRGSTDTQYF. CDR3 bases: TGCGCCAGCAGCCAACGCAGGGGGAGCACAGATACGCAGTATTTT. Combining the CDR3 with reference TRBV5-1 and TRBJ2-3 gives the whole variable domain KAGVTQTPRYLIKTRGQQVTLSCSPISGHRSVSWYQQTPGQGLQFLFEYFSETQRNKGNFPGRFSGRQFSNSRSEMNVSTLELGDSALYLCASSQRRGSTDTQYFGPGTRLTVL.

This clonotype was seen many times. The chain links TRBV5-6 to TRBJ2-3; 9 nucleotides match TRBD2. Germline trimming cut 1 base from V and 3 bases from J; bases unmatched to any gene: 3. Germline V CDR1 and CDR2: SGHDT, YYEEEE. The length of the CDR3 is 15 residues. The CDR3 nucleotides read TGTGCCAGCAGCTTGCCTAGCGGGATGACAGATACGCAGTATTTT. The encoded protein is CASSLPSGMTDTQYF.

This chain uses TRBV9 with TRBJ1-5; D is unresolved. The V gene lost 3 bases and the J gene lost 3 bases, with 10 bases spanning the gap. This CDR3 has 14 amino acids. Germline CDR1 SGDLS, CDR2 YYNGEE. The CDR3 is CASSAGITNQPQHF. For the CDR3, the DNA is TGTGCCAGCAGCGCCGGAATCACCAATCAGCCCCAGCATTTT. Looking up the rest from reference TRBV9 and TRBJ1-5 gives the full variable domain: DSGVTQTPKHLITATGQRVTLRCSPRSGDLSVYWYQQSLDQGLQFLIQYYNGEERAKGNILERFSAQQFPDLHSELNLSSLELGDSALYFCASSAGITNQPQHFGDGTRLSIL.

This clonotype was detected a few times. The CDR3 nucleotides read TGTGCCAGCTCAACGCAGTCTAGCACAGATACGCAGTATTTT. Translation gives CASSTQSSTDTQYF. The gene calls are TRBV18 and TRBJ2-3; D is undetermined. The germline V gene has CDR1 KGHSH and CDR2 LQKENI. The V end was cut by 5 bases, the J end by 0 bases, with 9 bases between. The CDR3 sequence is 14 residues long. Based on the CDR3 plus reference TRBV18 and TRBJ2-3, the full variable domain is NAGVMQNPRHLVRRRGQEARLRCSPMKGHSHVYWYRQLPEEGLKFMVYLQKENIIDESGMPKERFSAEFPKEGPSILRIQQVVRGDSAAYFCASSTQSSTDTQYFGPGTRLTVL.

This clonotype was seen many times. V and J are TRBV3-1 and TRBJ2-1; 7 nucleotides agree with TRBD2. Trimming at V came to 1 base and at J to 5 bases, leaving 5 bases not matched to a gene. The germline CDR1 and CDR2 sequences are LGHDT and YNNKEL (reference sequence). The CDR3 is 15 amino acids. The DNA of the CDR3 is TGTGCCAGCAGCCAAGCATGGGGGACTAACAATGAGCAGTTCTTC. Amino acid sequence: CASSQAWGTNNEQFF.